This T cell receptor (beta chain) came from a study of T cells in localized non-small cell lung cancer. Study-wide results and limits: Only one tumor region went through sequencing, so heterogeneity may still be there. Turning up in adjacent lung were a median around 50 of the top 100 tumor clones. Longer overall survival was seen with higher T cell density measured in blood. The greatest T cell clonality was found in uninvolved adjacent lung (higher than in tumor).

Turning to this clone: The antigen remains unidentified.

The repertoire was sequenced with immunoSEQ multiplex PCR; TCRdb's copy has only in-frame clones and lacks some. This sample has approximately 57,000 clones, with about nine tenths found just once. The CDR3 is 14 amino acids. Trimming cost V 0 bases and J 4 bases, with 10 bases left between them. Germline values: CDR1 GTSNPN, CDR2 SVGIG (reference sequence). V gene TRBV30 combines with J gene TRBJ2-1; a weak D match, TRBD2 (6 bases). This sample comprised peripheral blood, obtained before any cancer treatment. The TCR sequence derives from a woman aged 40 to 75 with stage I lung adenocarcinoma. For the CDR3, the DNA is TGTGCCTGGAGTGTAGGGACTTCTTACAATGAGCAGTTCTTC. Translating it yields CAWSVGTSYNEQFF.